The clone carrying this TCR beta chain has at least ten counts. The ends were cut back, 8 bases at V and 4 bases at J, with 13 bases in the middle. Germline CDR1 SQVTM, CDR2 ANQGSEA. CDR3 length: 12 amino acids. These data originate in a study of early T cells in non-severe SARS-CoV-2 infection. TCRdb processed the 5' RACE reads anew with MiXCR; each CDR3 protein has one entry. The sample includes 65,000 to 95,000 distinct CDR3 sequences, over 9% of them seen just once. The chain is built from TRBV29-1 and TRBJ2-3; D tentatively reads TRBD1 or TRBD2 (5 bases each). The sample consisted of whole blood. This receptor was identified in an adult who was a healthcare worker with PCR-confirmed SARS-CoV-2 infection or an uninfected control (not recorded which). The CDR3 here is CSQRGVSDTQYF. CDR3 nucleotides: TGCAGCCAGAGGGGAGTCTCAGATACGCAGTATTTT.